This T cell receptor beta chain comes out of a study of spatial heterogeneity in lung cancer. Looking at the study overall: The donors comprised approximately 72 untreated early-stage non-small cell lung cancer patients. Averaged across combinations, each unique TCR and UMI pairing appeared more than ten times in raw reads, which were uncorrected. The study's findings and limits: Ubiquitous expanded tumor TCRs were observed in blood more at resection than follow-up.

Time point in this sample: blood at routine non-recurrence follow-up after resection. Sequencing of whole RNA from tumor, nontumor lung or frozen PBMC involved no sorting. J was trimmed by 6 bases and V by 0 bases; bases with no gene match: 6. The CDR3 is 15 amino acids. CDR1 and CDR2 from the germline V gene are SGHRS and YFSETQ. This clonotype occurred many times. Its antigen is currently unknown. TCRdb used MiXCR to reprocess the 5' RACE reads, holding one entry per CDR3 protein. Of tens of thousands of distinct CDR3 sequences listed, less than 6.5% are singletons. The V and J genes are TRBV5-1 and TRBJ2-7; 10 bases are shared with TRBD1. The TCR was taken from a female donor with early-stage non-small cell lung cancer. Here the sequenced sample was PBMCs, taken at follow-up. The CDR3 coding sequence is TGCGCCAGCAGCTTGGCAGGGGACAGGGGAGGCGAGCAGTACTTC. Translation gives CASSLAGDRGGEQYF.